Listed below are T cell receptor beta chains from one sample, sequenced in a study of T cell repertoires in cytomegalovirus infection. TCRdb recomputed calls from the reads with MiXCR, one row per CDR3 protein. This table holds fewer than 850,000 distinct CDR3 sequences, approximately 32% found once. For these receptors, no antigen is known. Sequences were derived from cultured CD8+ T cells from PBMCs, sampled from culture after CMV antigen stimulation. Every receptor here comes from a human donor in good health (CMV status not recorded). Some clones in this sample may be carry-over from other donors' samples. Both conserved end residues are part of each CDR3. The D gene is left open where the match is weak.

>TRBJ1-1|TRBV6-4|TRBD1
CASSPGTGGRAFF
TGTGCCAGCAGCCCCGGGACAGGGGGCCGCGCTTTCTTT
>TRBJ1-2|TRBV19|-
CASSPLETVYGYTF
TGTGCCAGTAGCCCCCTTGAGACCGTCTATGGCTACACCTTC
>TRBJ2-1|TRBV9|TRBD2
CASSPPGGASYNEQFF
TGTGCCAGCAGCCCTCCCGGGGGGGCCTCCTACAATGAGCAGTTCTTC
>TRBJ1-3|TRBV12-3/TRBV12-4|-
CASRTTDSDDTIYF
TGTGCCAGCAGAACTACGGACAGTGATGACACCATATATTTT
>TRBJ2-3|TRBV27|TRBD1
CASSRTGTHTQYF
TGTGCCAGCAGTAGGACAGGGACCCATACGCAGTATTTT
>TRBJ2-7|TRBV5-1|TRBD1
CASSFPGQGYEQYF
TGCGCCAGCAGCTTCCCCGGACAGGGCTACGAGCAGTACTTC
>TRBJ1-2|TRBV27|TRBD1
CASTPRTGVINGYTF
TGTGCCAGCACGCCCCGGACAGGTGTTATTAATGGCTACACCTTC
>TRBJ2-2|TRBV5-5|TRBD2
CASSSRQRGGTGELFF
TGTGCCAGCAGCAGCCGACAGCGGGGGGGCACCGGGGAGCTGTTTTTT
>TRBJ2-1|TRBV2|-
CRDGVPSSYNEQFF
TGTAGGGACGGAGTCCCCTCCTCCTACAATGAGCAGTTCTTC
>TRBJ1-2|TRBV7-9|TRBD1
CASSTGQAPVF
TGTGCCAGCAGCACTGGACAGGCGCCCGTCTTC
>TRBJ2-1|TRBV7-9|-
CASKGGREQFF
TGTGCCAGCAAGGGAGGTCGAGAGCAGTTCTTC